This T cell receptor beta chain was sequenced in a study of Graves' ophthalmopathy and Graves' hyperthyroidism. Amplification targeted the TCR beta CDR3 regions, with RNA transcripts as the source material. The library came from an HTBI-primed first-round RT-PCR and a second-round multiplex PCR. TCRdb reprocessed the multiplex PCR reads with MiXCR, giving one entry per CDR3 protein. The sample consists of around 1.1 million distinct CDR3 sequences, less than 45% of them appearing once. Regarding this clonotype: Its antigen is not known.

Study outcomes and limitations: Blood samples also showed most expanded thyroid clonotypes exceeding 0.001 frequency. Cross-validated, the 13-signature model showed 87.88%/81.08% sensitivity/specificity, and 80%/75% in the test set.

The CDR3 spans 14 residues. The V and J ends lost 6 bases and 2 bases, in that order; junction bases with no gene match: 8. Germline V gives CDR1 DFQATT, CDR2 SNEGSKA (reference sequence). The sample taken for sequencing was peripheral blood or thyroid tissue (not recorded which). The receptor's source is an adult man with Graves' hyperthyroidism. The chain employs TRBV20-1 and TRBJ2-7; 9 nucleotides line up with TRBD1. The CDR3 sequence is CSAPDRGATYEQYF. The CDR3 DNA follows: TGCAGTGCCCCCGACAGGGGGGCCACCTACGAGCAGTACTTC.